The 7 T cell receptor beta chains below were found in one sample sequenced in a study of blood T cell repertoires in COVID-19. Assay: immunoSEQ multiplex PCR; the TCRdb copy retains only in-frame clones and omits some. This sample has 200,000 or so clones, with more than 75% found just once. Sequences were obtained from PBMCs or T cells enriched from blood (not recorded which). These receptors were taken from a woman in her thirties or forties with acute COVID-19.

CDR3 nucleotides: TGTGCCAGCAGCCAAGAGGAGCGGGACTCCTACTCTGGAAACACCATATATTTT. Its translation is CASSQEERDSYSGNTIYF. The rearrangement links TRBV14 to TRBJ1-3, with a weak D call TRBD1 (5 bases). The CDR3 is 18 amino acids. Germline lookup yields CDR1 SGHDN and CDR2 FVKESK. V dropped 0 bases and J dropped 0 bases, with 15 bases sitting between them.

On this clone itself: The identical CDR3 is also encoded by other nucleotide sequences in the sample. Here the CDR3 DNA reads TGTGCCAGCAGCCAAGATCCCAGGCAGCCCCAGCATTTT. Its translation: CASSQDPRQPQHF. V usage is TRBV3-1 (or the pseudogene TRBV3-2) and J usage is TRBJ1-5; unclear D gene. Germline V gives CDR1 LGHDT, CDR2 YNNKEL (reference sequence). V was clipped by 0 bases and J by 7 bases, with 7 bases between them. The CDR3 spans 13 residues.

The chain combines TRBV6-1 with TRBJ1-1, with a tentative D call TRBD1 (6 bases). V lost 3 bases to trimming and J lost 10 bases, with 12 bases between them. The CDR3 spans 12 residues. The V gene's germline CDR1 is MNHNS and CDR2 SASEGT. CDR3 region: CASSDLGTRAFF. The CDR3 nucleotides read TGTGCCAGCAGTGATCTTGGGACAAGAGCTTTCTTT.

The chain links TRBV4-3 to TRBJ2-1; 10 bases align to TRBD2. V lost 3 bases, J lost 8 bases, and 4 bases stayed unmatched. There are 14 residues in the CDR3. CDR1 and CDR2 from the germline V gene are LGHNA and YSLEER. CDR3 residues: CASSQLAGEDEQFF. DNA for the CDR3: TGCGCCAGCAGCCAGCTAGCGGGAGAGGATGAGCAGTTCTTC.

The chain is built from TRBV5-4 and TRBJ1-6; D possibly corresponds to TRBD1 (5 bases). CDR1 and CDR2 (germline): SGHNT, YYREEE (reference sequence). The CDR3 is 13 residues long. The V end was cut by 7 bases, the J end by 10 bases, with 15 bases between. CDR3 DNA: TGTGCCAGCTCACCGGGGGTACAGTCACCCCTCCACTTT. Translated: CASSPGVQSPLHF.

The chain is built from TRBV2 and TRBJ1-1; D ambiguous. The CDR3 spans 14 residues. CDR1 and CDR2 from the germline V gene are SNHLY and FYNNEI. The ends were cut back, 7 bases at V and 1 base at J, with 13 bases in the middle. CDR3 sequence (DNA): TGTGCCAGCAACACACCCCCAGAGAACACTGAAGCTTTCTTT. Protein: CASNTPPENTEAFF.

This clone has only a few counts. The rearrangement links TRBV4-3 to TRBJ1-3; no clear D. V gave up 4 bases and J gave up 2 bases, with 12 bases separating them. CDR3 size: 15 residues. CDR1 is LGHNA, CDR2 YSLEER, per germline. CDR3 residues: CASSLSMSAGNTIYF. The CDR3 DNA is TGCGCCAGCAGCCTTTCGATGTCAGCTGGAAACACCATATATTTT.